The 3 T cell receptor beta chains below all came from one sample that was sequenced in a study of breast tumors, draining lymph nodes, adjacent tissues. TCRdb used MiXCR to reprocess the multiplex PCR reads, holding one entry per CDR3 protein. The sample consists of 140,000 to 150,000 distinct CDR3 sequences, 30% to 35% of them appearing once. Axillary draining lymph nodes of breast cancer patients supplied the node samples. Source material: axillary lymph node tissue. Every receptor here comes from a female donor with breast cancer. Some clones in this sample may be carry-over from other donors' samples.

Remarks on this clonotype: One base away lies a much larger clone, so this may be a sequencing read error. The genes are TRBV30 and TRBJ1-3; possibly TRBD1 for D (6 bases). This CDR3 is built from 12 residues. The V and J ends lost 7 bases and 3 bases respectively, with 10 bases between them. CDR1 is GTSNPN and CDR2 is SVGIG in the germline V gene (reference sequence). DNA of the CDR3: TGTGCCTTTGACAGGTTTGGAAACACCATATATTTT. The encoded protein is CAFDRFGNTIYF.

This chain links TRBV7-9 with TRBJ1-1; D is unresolved. The CDR3 sequence is 13 residues long. Germline V gene sequence: CDR1 SEHNR, CDR2 FQNEAQ (reference sequence). With 0 bases removed from V and 5 bases from J, the gap between germline ends came to 7 bases. CDR3 protein: CASSLARETEAFF. DNA for the CDR3: TGTGCCAGCAGCTTAGCCCGGGAGACTGAAGCTTTCTTT.

This clonotype was observed many times. Being one base from a much bigger clone, this may be a read error. The chain has TRBV5-1 and TRBJ2-6, with D possibly matching TRBD1 (5 bases). The CDR3 covers 15 residues. Germline V gives CDR1 SGHRS, CDR2 YFSETQ. CDR3 sequence (DNA): TGCGCCAGCAGCTTGGCTTATGCTGGGGCCAACGTCCCGACTTTC. Translation gives CASSLAYAGANVPTF.